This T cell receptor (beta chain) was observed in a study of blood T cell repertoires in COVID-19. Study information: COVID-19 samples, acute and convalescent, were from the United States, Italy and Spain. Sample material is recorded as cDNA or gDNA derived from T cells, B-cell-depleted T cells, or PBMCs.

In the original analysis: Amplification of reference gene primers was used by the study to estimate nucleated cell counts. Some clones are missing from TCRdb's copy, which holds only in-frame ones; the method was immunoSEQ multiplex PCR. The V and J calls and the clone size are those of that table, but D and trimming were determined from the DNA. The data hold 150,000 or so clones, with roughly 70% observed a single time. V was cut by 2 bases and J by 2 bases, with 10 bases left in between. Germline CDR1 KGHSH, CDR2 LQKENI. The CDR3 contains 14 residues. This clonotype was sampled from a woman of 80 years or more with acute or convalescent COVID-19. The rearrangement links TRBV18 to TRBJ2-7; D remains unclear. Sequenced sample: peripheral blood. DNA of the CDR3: TGTGCCAGCTCACCAGGGCACGCCACCTACGAGCAGTACTTC. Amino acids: CASSPGHATYEQYF.